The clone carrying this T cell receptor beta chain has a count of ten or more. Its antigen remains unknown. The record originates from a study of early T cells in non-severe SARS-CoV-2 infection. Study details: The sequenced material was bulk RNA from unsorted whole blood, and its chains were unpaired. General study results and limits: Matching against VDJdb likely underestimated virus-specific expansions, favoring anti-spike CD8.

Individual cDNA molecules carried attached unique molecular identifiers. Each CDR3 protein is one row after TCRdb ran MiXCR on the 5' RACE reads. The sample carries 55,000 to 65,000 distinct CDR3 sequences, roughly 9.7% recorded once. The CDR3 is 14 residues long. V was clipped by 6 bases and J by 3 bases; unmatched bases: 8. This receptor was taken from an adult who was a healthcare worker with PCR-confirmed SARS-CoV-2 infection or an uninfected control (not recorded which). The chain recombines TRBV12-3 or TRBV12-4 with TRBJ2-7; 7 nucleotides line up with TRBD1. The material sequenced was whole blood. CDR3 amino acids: CASRPPRGLYEQYF. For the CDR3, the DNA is TGTGCCAGCAGGCCTCCTAGGGGGCTCTACGAGCAGTACTTC.